This T cell receptor (beta chain) emerged from a study of cytomegalovirus exposure and HLA in healthy donors. Study-wide points: Most of the CMV-associated TCR beta chains (in a later analysis) appeared to be HLA-restricted.

The germline V gene encodes CDR1 SGHTA and CDR2 FQGNSA. The CDR3 totals 15 residues. V was pared by 4 bases and J by 1 base, with 11 bases between. Nominally healthy donors provided the samples, though records likely missed some immune exposures. Comments on this clone: Its specificity is unknown.

60 Vbeta and 13 Jbeta primers were used in PCR. Clones were sequenced by immunoSEQ multiplex PCR, and TCRdb holds only the in-frame ones, with some missing. The sample has 100,000 to 150,000 clones; about 74% are singletons. The receptor's source is a woman in her 50s in good health and CMV-seropositive. Material: PBMCs. This chain uses TRBV7-2 with TRBJ2-4, with D perhaps matching TRBD2 (6 bases). The CDR3 loop is CASSSRDGAKNIQYF. The CDR3 DNA reads as TGTGCCAGCAGCTCGCGGGACGGGGCCAAAAACATTCAGTACTTC. Together with reference TRBV7-2 and TRBJ2-4, the CDR3 gives the full variable domain: GAGVSQSPSNKVTEKGKDVELRCDPISGHTALYWYRQSLGQGLEFLIYFQGNSAPDKSGLPSDRFSAERTGGSVSTLTIQRTQQEDSAVYLCASSSRDGAKNIQYFGAGTRLSVL.